This T cell receptor beta chain emerged from a study of response to subunit inactivated influenza vaccine. This CDR3 is built from 10 residues. CDR1 is MNHNS, CDR2 SASEGT, per germline. As regards this clonotype: Germline and junction disagree at one end, which may indicate a read error.

MiXCR was run by TCRdb on the RT-PCR reads, yielding one entry per CDR3 protein. The sample consists of about 540,000 distinct CDR3 sequences, approximately 24% of them appearing once. These data were also filed under a second study, of T cells expressing NK-cell markers. That paper notes: TCR beta cDNA was made by 5'RACE template switching with UMIs. Seropositivity for HCMV was found in seven of the eight sequenced donors, with one seronegative. The contribution of dominant NKG2C+ clonotypes to CD8+ T cells in about 6 donors was roughly 1.0-7.5%.

The V and J genes are TRBV6-1 and TRBJ2-1, with D hard to call. The source material was CD4+ T cells sorted from PBMCs, sampled roughly 12 days after vaccination. The TCR originated in a man in his fifties or sixties who received an inactivated influenza vaccine. CDR3 amino acids: CASSELSLVF. CDR3 coding DNA: TGTGCCAGCAGTGAACTTTCACTGGTCTTC.